This T cell receptor (beta chain) was captured by sequencing in a study of technical replicates of blood from a handful of donors (dated by TCRdb to the late 2010s). As to this clone: Its target antigen remains unknown. Base qualities are not provided; no much larger clone lies one nucleotide away.

V sheds 4 bases and J sheds 4 bases, leaving 6 bases between their ends. The germline V gene specifies MNHEY as CDR1 and SVGAGI as CDR2. Including cysteine and phenylalanine, the CDR3 has 12 amino acids. CDR3 DNA only is kept here, 36 bases in frame from base 1. Libraries were built with the immunoSEQ multiplex PCR assay. TCRdb's version of the immuneACCESS table is confined to in-frame rearrangements and falls short of the full clone set. An unresolved V gene accounts for under half of the shortfall where checked; the remainder is of unknown origin. This sample comprises more than 55,000 clones, roughly nine tenths of them detected only once. Jointly, the top ten make up 0.38% of the sample.

The sequencing sample was made of T cells isolated from PBMCs. Recombination joined TRBV6-5 with TRBJ2-3, with no reliable assignment of the D segment. This clonotype was obtained from a human donor in good health. The CDR3 sequence is CASSSFSDTQYF. In nucleotides, the sequence is TGTGCCAGCAGTTCGTTCTCAGATACGCAGTATTTT.